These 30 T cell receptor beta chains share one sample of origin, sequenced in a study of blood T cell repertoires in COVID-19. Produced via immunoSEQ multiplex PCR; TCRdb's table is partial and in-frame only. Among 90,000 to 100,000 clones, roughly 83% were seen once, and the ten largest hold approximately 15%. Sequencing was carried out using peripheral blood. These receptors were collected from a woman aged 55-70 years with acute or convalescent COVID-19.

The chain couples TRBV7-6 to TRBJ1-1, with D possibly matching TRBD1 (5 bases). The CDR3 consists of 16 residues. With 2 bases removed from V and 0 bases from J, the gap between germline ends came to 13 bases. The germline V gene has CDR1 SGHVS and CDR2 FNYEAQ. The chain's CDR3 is CASSLMGNRMNTEAFF. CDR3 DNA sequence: TGTGCCAGCAGCTTAATGGGGAACAGGATGAACACTGAAGCTTTCTTT. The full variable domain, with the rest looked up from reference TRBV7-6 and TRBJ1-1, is GAGVSQSPRYKVTKRGQDVALRCDPISGHVSLYWYRQALGQGPEFLTYFNYEAQQDKSGLPNDRFSAERPEGSISTLTIQRTEQRDSAMYRCASSLMGNRMNTEAFFGQGTRLTVV.

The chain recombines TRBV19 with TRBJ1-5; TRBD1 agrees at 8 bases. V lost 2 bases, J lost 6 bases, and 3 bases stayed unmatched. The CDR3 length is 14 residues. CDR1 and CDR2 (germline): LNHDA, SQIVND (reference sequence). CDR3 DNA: TGTGCCAGTAGTATAACCCAGGGGGCTCAGCCCCAGCATTTT. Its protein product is CASSITQGAQPQHF.

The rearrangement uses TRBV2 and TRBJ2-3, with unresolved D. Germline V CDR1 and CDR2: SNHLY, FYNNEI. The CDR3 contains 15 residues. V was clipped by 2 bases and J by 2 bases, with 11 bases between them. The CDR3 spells CASSERSLYTDTQYF. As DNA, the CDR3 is TGTGCCAGCAGTGAACGGTCCTTATACACAGATACGCAGTATTTT.

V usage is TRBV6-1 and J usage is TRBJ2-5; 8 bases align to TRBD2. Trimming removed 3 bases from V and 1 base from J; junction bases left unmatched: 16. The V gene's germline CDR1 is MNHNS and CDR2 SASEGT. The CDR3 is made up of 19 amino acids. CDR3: CASSDGRGYGRGAQETQYF. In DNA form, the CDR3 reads TGTGCCAGCAGTGACGGTCGCGGGTACGGGCGGGGGGCCCAAGAGACCCAGTACTTC.

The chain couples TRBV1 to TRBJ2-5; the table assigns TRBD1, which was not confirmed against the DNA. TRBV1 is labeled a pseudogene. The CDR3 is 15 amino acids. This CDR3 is CTSSLGQGLSETQYF. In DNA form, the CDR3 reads TGCACCAGCAGCCTGGGACAGGGGTTGTCAGAGACCCAGTACTTC.

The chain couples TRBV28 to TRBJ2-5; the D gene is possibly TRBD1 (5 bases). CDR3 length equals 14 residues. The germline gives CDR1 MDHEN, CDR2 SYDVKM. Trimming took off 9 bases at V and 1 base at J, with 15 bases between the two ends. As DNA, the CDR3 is TGTGCCAGTATCGGGCAGGGATTCCAAGAGACCCAGTACTTC. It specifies CASIGQGFQETQYF.

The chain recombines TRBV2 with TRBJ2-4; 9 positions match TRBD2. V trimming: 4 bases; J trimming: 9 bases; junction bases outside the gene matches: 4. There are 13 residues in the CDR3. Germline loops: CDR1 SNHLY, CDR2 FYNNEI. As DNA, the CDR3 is TGTGCCAGCAGTGGCCTAGCGGGAAGCATTCAGTACTTC. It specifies CASSGLAGSIQYF.

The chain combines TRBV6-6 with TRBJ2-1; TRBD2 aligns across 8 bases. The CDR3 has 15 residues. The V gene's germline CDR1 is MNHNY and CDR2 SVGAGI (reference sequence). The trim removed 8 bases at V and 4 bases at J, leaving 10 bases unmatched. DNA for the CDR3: TGTGCCAGCCGGAAGGGACTAGTCACTTACAATGAGCAGTTCTTC. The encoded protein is CASRKGLVTYNEQFF.

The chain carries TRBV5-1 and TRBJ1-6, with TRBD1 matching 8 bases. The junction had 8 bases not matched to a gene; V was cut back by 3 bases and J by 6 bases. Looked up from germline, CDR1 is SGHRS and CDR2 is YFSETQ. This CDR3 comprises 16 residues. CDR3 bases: TGCGCCAGCAGCTCCACAGGGGGTTCTGGTAATTCACCCCTCCACTTT. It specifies CASSSTGGSGNSPLHF. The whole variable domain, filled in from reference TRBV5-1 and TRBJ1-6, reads KAGVTQTPRYLIKTRGQQVTLSCSPISGHRSVSWYQQTPGQGLQFLFEYFSETQRNKGNFPGRFSGRQFSNSRSEMNVSTLELGDSALYLCASSSTGGSGNSPLHFGNGTRLTVT.

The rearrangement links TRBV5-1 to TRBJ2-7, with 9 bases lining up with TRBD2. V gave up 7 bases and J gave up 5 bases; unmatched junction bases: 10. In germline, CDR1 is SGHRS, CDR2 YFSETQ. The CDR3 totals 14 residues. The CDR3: CASGLGAGGDEQYF. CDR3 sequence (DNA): TGCGCCAGCGGTTTGGGAGCGGGGGGTGACGAGCAGTACTTC. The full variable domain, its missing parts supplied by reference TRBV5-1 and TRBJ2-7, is KAGVTQTPRYLIKTRGQQVTLSCSPISGHRSVSWYQQTPGQGLQFLFEYFSETQRNKGNFPGRFSGRQFSNSRSEMNVSTLELGDSALYLCASGLGAGGDEQYFGPGTRLTVT.

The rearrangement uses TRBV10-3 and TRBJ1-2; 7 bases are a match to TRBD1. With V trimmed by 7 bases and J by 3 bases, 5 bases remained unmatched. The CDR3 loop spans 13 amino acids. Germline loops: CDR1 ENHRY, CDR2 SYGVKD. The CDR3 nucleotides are TGTGCCATCACCCCCACAGGGGACTATGGCTACACCTTC. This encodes CAITPTGDYGYTF.

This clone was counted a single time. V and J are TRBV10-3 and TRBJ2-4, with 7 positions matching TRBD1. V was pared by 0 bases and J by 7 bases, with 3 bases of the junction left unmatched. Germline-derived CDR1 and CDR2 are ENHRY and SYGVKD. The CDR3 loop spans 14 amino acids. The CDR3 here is CAISESEGANIQYF. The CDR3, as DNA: TGTGCCATCAGTGAGTCCGAGGGGGCGAACATTCAGTACTTC.

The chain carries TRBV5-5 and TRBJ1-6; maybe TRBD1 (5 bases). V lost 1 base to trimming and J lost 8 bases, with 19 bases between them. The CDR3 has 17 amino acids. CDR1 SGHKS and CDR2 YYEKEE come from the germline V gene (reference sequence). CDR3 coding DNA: TGTGCCAGCAGCTTGAGGACCCAGGGTAATATTGATTCACCCCTCCACTTT. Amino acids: CASSLRTQGNIDSPLHF. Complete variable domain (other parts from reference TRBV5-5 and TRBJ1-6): DAGVTQSPTHLIKTRGQQVTLRCSPISGHKSVSWYQQVLGQGPQFIFQYYEKEERGRGNFPDRFSARQFPNYSSELNVNALLLGDSALYLCASSLRTQGNIDSPLHFGNGTRLTVT.

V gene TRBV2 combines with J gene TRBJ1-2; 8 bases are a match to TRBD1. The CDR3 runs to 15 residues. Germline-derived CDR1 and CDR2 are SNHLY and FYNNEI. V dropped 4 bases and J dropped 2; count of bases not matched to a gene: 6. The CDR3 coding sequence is TGTGCCAGCAGTGCCAACAGGGGGTGGAACTATGGCTACACCTTC. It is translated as CASSANRGWNYGYTF.

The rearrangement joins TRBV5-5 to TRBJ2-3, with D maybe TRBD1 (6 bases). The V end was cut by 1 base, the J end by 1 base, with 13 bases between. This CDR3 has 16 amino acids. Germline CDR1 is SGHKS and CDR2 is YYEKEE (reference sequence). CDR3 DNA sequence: TGTGCCAGCAGCTTGCTTGGGGGCGGTGGCACAGATACGCAGTATTTT. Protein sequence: CASSLLGGGGTDTQYF.

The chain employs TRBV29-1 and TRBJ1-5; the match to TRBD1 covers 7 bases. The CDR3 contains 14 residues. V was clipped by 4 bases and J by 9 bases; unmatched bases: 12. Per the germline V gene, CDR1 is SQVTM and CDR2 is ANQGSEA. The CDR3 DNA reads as TGCAGCGTTGCCGGGACAGCCCCATCAAGGCCCCAGCATTTT. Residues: CSVAGTAPSRPQHF.

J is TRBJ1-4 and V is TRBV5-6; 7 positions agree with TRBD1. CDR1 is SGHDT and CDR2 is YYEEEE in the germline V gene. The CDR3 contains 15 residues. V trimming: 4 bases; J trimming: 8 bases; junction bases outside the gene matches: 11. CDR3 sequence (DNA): TGTGCCAGCAGCCCGAGACAGGGAGTAAAGGAAAAACTGTTTTTT. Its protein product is CASSPRQGVKEKLFF.

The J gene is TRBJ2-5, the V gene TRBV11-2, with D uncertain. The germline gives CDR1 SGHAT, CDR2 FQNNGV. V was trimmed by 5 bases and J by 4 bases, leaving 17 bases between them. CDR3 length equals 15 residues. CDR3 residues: CASSTTHLEIETQYF. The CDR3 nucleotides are TGTGCCAGCAGCACGACCCACCTGGAGATAGAGACCCAGTACTTC.

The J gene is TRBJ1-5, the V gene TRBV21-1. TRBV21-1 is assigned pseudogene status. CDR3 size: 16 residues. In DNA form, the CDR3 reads TGTGCCAGCAGCAAAGACGGAGGGTTGATCTATCAGCCCCAGCATTTT. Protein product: CASSKDGGLIYQPQHF.

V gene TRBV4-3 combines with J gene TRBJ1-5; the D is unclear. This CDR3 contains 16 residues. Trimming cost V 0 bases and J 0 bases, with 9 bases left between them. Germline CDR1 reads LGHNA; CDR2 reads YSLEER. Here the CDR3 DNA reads TGCGCCAGCAGCCAAGAACTGCTTTATAGCAATCAGCCCCAGCATTTT. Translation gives CASSQELLYSNQPQHF.

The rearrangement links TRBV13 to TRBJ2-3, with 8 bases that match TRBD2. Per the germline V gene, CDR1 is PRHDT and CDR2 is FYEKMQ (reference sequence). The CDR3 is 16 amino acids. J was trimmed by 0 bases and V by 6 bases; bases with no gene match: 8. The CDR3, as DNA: TGTGCCAGCAGACGCCTAGCGGGCCGAAGCACAGATACGCAGTATTTT. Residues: CASRRLAGRSTDTQYF.

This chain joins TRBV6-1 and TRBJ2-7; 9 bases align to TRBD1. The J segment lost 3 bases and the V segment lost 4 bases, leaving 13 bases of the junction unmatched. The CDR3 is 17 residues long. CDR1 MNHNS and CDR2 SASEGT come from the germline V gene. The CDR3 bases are TGTGCCAGCAGTGGGACAGGGGAGGCATCGGGCTTCTACGAGCAGTACTTC. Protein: CASSGTGEASGFYEQYF.

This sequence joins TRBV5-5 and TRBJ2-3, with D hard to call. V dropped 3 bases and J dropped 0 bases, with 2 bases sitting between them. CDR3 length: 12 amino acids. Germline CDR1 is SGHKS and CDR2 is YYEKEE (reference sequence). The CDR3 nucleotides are TGTGCCAGCAGCTCTAGCACAGATACGCAGTATTTT. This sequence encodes CASSSSTDTQYF.

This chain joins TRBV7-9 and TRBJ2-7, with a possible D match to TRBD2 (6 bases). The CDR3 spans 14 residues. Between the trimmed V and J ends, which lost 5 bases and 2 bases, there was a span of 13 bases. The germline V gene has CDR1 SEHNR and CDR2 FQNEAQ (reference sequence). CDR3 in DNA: TGTGCCAGCAGCCGGGAGCACCTACCCTACGAGCAGTACTTC. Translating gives CASSREHLPYEQYF.

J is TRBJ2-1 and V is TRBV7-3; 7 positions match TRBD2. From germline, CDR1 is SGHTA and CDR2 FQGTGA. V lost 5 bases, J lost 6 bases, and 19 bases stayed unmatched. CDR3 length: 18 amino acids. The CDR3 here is CASSHPRLAEALVNEQFF. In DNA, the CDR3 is TGTGCCAGCAGCCACCCCCGACTAGCCGAAGCCTTAGTCAATGAGCAGTTCTTC.

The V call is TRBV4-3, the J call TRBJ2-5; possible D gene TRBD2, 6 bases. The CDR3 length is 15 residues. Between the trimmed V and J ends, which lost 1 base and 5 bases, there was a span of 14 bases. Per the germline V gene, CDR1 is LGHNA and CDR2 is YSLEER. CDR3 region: CASSQARGRGETQYF. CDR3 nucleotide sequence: TGCGCCAGCAGCCAAGCCCGGGGGAGAGGGGAGACCCAGTACTTC.

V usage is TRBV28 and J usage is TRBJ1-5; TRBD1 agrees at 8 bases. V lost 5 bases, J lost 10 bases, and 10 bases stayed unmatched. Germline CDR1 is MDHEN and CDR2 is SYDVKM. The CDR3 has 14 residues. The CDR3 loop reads CASSQGQDSHPQHF. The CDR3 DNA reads TGTGCCAGCAGTCAGGGACAGGATAGCCACCCCCAGCATTTT.

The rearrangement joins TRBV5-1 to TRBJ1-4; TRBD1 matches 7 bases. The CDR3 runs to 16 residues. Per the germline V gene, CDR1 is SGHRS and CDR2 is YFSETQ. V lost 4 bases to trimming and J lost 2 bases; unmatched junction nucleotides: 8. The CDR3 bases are TGCGCCAGCAGCCCAACAGGGGTAGTGACTAATGAAAAACTGTTTTTT. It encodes CASSPTGVVTNEKLFF.

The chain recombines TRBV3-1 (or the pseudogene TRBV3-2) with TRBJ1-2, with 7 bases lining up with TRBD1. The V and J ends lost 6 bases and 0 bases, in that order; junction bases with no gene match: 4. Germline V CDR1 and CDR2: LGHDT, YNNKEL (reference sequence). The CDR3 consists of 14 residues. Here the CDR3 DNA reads TGTGCCAGCAGAGGGACAGCAGCTAACTATGGCTACACCTTC. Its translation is CASRGTAANYGYTF.

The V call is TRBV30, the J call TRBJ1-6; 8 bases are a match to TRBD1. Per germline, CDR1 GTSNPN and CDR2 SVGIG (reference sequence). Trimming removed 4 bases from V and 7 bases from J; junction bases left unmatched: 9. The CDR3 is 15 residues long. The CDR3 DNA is TGTGCCTGGAACGCAGGGGGCCAAGCGAATTCACCCCTCCACTTT. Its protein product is CAWNAGGQANSPLHF.